Listed here are 13 T cell receptor beta chains from one sample, sequenced in a study of blood T cell repertoires in COVID-19. The protocol was immunoSEQ multiplex PCR, while the TCRdb copy is restricted to in-frame clones and leaves out a portion. This table has 200,000 to 250,000 clones, about 84% appearing once. The specimen was PBMCs or T cells enriched from blood (not recorded which). The receptors shown here come from a woman aged 45-65 years who had recovered from COVID-19.

This clone was found once. The gene calls are TRBV7-9 and TRBJ2-2; TRBD2 matches 15 bases. The CDR3 has 16 amino acids. In germline, CDR1 is SEHNR, CDR2 FQNEAQ (reference sequence). V shed 4 bases and J 5 bases; nucleotides not matched to a gene: 2. In nucleotides, the CDR3 is TGTGCCAGCAGCTCCGGACTAGCGGGAGGGACCGGGGAGCTGTTTTTT. Translation gives CASSSGLAGGTGELFF.

The gene calls are TRBV4-3 and TRBJ1-2, with TRBD1 identical over 11 bases. V shed 0 bases and J 5 bases; nucleotides not matched to a gene: 5. Germline V gene lookup returns CDR1 LGHNA and CDR2 YSLEER. The CDR3 covers 16 residues. CDR3 coding DNA: TGCGCCAGCAGCCAAGATCGGGGACAGGGGGGTTATGGCTACACCTTC. This sequence encodes CASSQDRGQGGYGYTF.

In its sample, this clone was seen once. This chain uses TRBV18 with TRBJ2-2, with TRBD1 as a possible D gene (5 bases). This CDR3 contains 15 residues. CDR1 and CDR2 from the germline V gene are KGHSH and LQKENI. Between the trimmed V and J ends, which lost 6 bases and 4 bases, there was a span of 15 bases. In nucleotides, the CDR3 is TGTGCCAGCTCCGACTTAGGGGCGGCCACCGGGGAGCTGTTTTTT. It yields the protein CASSDLGAATGELFF.

This chain uses TRBV9 with TRBJ2-3; no firm D call. CDR3 length: 14 residues. Trimming shortened V by 4 bases and J by 2 bases, and 11 bases separated the two germline ends. Germline CDR1 is SGDLS and CDR2 is YYNGEE. The CDR3 DNA sequence: TGTGCCAGCAGCTCACTGACTTCCACAGATACGCAGTATTTT. Translation: CASSSLTSTDTQYF.

The rearrangement uses TRBV9 and TRBJ1-3; D unclear. The germline V gene has CDR1 SGDLS and CDR2 YYNGEE. Trimming pared 4 bases from V and 7 bases from J, leaving 15 bases between. The CDR3 runs to 14 residues. CDR3 bases: TGTGCCAGCAGCCCATCGGGAGATCGGAACACCATATATTTT. Protein: CASSPSGDRNTIYF.

The chain carries TRBV11-2 and TRBJ1-4; 8 positions match TRBD1. In germline, CDR1 is SGHAT, CDR2 FQNNGV. This CDR3 has 15 residues. Trimming at V came to 5 bases and at J to 2 bases, leaving 4 bases not matched to a gene. As DNA, the CDR3 is TGTGCCAGCAGCATCGACAGGGGCACTAATGAAAAACTGTTTTTT. It yields the protein CASSIDRGTNEKLFF.

This clone came up once. The chain links TRBV5-1 to TRBJ2-1; TRBD2 matches 8 bases. The CDR3 is 16 residues long. Germline CDR1 reads SGHRS; CDR2 reads YFSETQ. J lost 6 bases, V lost 2 bases, and 10 bases had no gene match. The CDR3 loop reads CASSLTSGGPVNEQFF. The CDR3 DNA sequence: TGCGCCAGCAGCTTAACCAGCGGGGGTCCAGTCAATGAGCAGTTCTTC.

V is TRBV30 and J is TRBJ2-1; D is perhaps TRBD1 or TRBD2 (6 bases each). The CDR3 consists of 14 residues. V was pared by 5 bases and J by 2 bases, with 13 bases between. CDR1 is GTSNPN, CDR2 SVGIG, per germline (reference sequence). This CDR3 reads CAWGGGTTYNEQFF. The CDR3 nucleotides are TGTGCCTGGGGGGGCGGGACGACCTACAATGAGCAGTTCTTC.

V gene TRBV5-1 combines with J gene TRBJ1-1, with TRBD1 identical over 11 bases. The length of the CDR3 is 15 residues. V was clipped by 0 bases and J by 11 bases; unmatched bases: 9. The germline gives CDR1 SGHRS, CDR2 YFSETQ. CDR3 loop: CASSLEGQGVFRAFF. CDR3 nucleotides: TGCGCCAGCAGCTTGGAGGGACAGGGGGTTTTTCGGGCTTTCTTT.

The V and J genes are TRBV28 and TRBJ1-3, with no clear D. The germline V and J ends were trimmed by 5 bases and 2 bases, with 16 bases remaining between them. This CDR3 has 16 residues. CDR1 MDHEN and CDR2 SYDVKM come from the germline V gene. In nucleotides, the CDR3 is TGTGCCAGCAGTCCCCGTACCGTACTAACTGGAAACACCATATATTTT. This sequence encodes CASSPRTVLTGNTIYF. Full variable domain (remainder filled in from reference TRBV28 and TRBJ1-3): DVKVTQSSRYLVKRTGEKVFLECVQDMDHENMFWYRQDPGLGLRLIYFSYDVKMKEKGDIPEGYSVSREKKERFSLILESASTNQTSMYLCASSPRTVLTGNTIYFGEGSWLTVV.

This chain joins TRBV4-2 and TRBJ2-2; 11 bases are shared with TRBD1. Trimming cost V 4 bases and J 4 bases; bases outside gene matches: 14. The CDR3 sequence is 19 residues long. The germline CDR1 and CDR2 sequences are LGHNA and YNFKEQ. DNA for the CDR3: TGTGCCAGCAGCCCATCACGGACAGGGGGCTTCGATGGCACCGGGGAGCTGTTTTTT. It encodes CASSPSRTGGFDGTGELFF.

The J gene is TRBJ2-7, the V gene TRBV5-6; tentative D call: TRBD1 (6 bases). CDR3 length equals 14 residues. V was clipped by 2 bases and J by 2 bases, with 11 bases between them. Germline CDR1 reads SGHDT; CDR2 reads YYEEEE. The CDR3 coding sequence is TGTGCCAGCAGCTTACAGGGCAGAACCTACGAGCAGTACTTC. It encodes CASSLQGRTYEQYF.

The genes are TRBV10-3 and TRBJ2-3; TRBD1 aligns across 7 bases. The CDR3 spans 12 residues. Losses at the gene ends were 5 bases for V and 10 bases for J; bases not matched to a gene: 6. Germline loops: CDR1 ENHRY, CDR2 SYGVKD. CDR3 in amino acids: CAISKQGVPQYF. The CDR3 region has the DNA TGTGCCATCAGTAAGCAGGGGGTCCCGCAGTATTTT.